The 26 T cell receptor beta chains given below trace back to one sample, sequenced in a study of spatial heterogeneity in lung cancer (dated by TCRdb to between 2019 and 2020). Here is what the overall study found, with its caveats: A correlation was observed between the number of expanded intratumoral alpha and beta TCRs and the tumor nonsynonymous mutation count.

No antigen has been assigned to these receptors. According to the study, the label for this sample's time point signals: sample taken at primary tumor resection. Libraries came from 5' RACE. Sequencing was carried out with a NextSeq 500. The public reads were reanalyzed by TCRdb: fastp trimming at Q25, MiXCR alignment, in-frame beta chains only. Rows matching on CDR3 protein sequence are summarized as one entry with the most common DNA and genes. The sample includes 2,000 to 2,500 distinct CDR3 sequences, with over 20% observed a single time. The ten largest clones take up 24% of the sample. Sample: lung tumor tissue, taken at surgery. Receptor source: a male donor with early-stage non-small cell lung cancer.

Turning to this clonotype: This beta chain is an unintended read in a library built for alpha chains; its size means little. The chain links TRBV6-5 to TRBJ1-5; unclear D gene. CDR1 MNHEY and CDR2 SVGAGI come from the germline V gene. The length of the CDR3 is 13 residues. Trimming left V 8 bases short and J 1 base short, with 9 bases between. In DNA, the CDR3 is TGTGCCAGCGCTAGGAGCAGCAATCAGCCCCAGCATTTT. This encodes CASARSSNQPQHF.

A word on this clonotype: With the library built for alpha chains, this beta chain is off target and its frequency is not meaningful. The rearrangement uses TRBV20-1 and TRBJ2-3; either TRBD1 or TRBD2 may supply D (5 bases each). CDR3 length equals 15 residues. Germline CDR1 reads DFQATT; CDR2 reads SNEGSKA (reference sequence). The V and J ends lost 5 bases and 0 bases respectively, with 15 bases between them. The CDR3 DNA sequence: TGCAGTGCTCGCCACCCGGGACGAAGCACAGATACGCAGTATTTT. Translation: CSARHPGRSTDTQYF.

Within the sample, this clonotype is hyperexpanded. The size of this beta chain means little, since it is a stray read in a library made for alpha chains. The rearrangement uses TRBV19 and TRBJ1-5; D unclear. Between the trimmed V and J ends, which lost 2 bases and 3 bases, there was a span of 2 bases. Germline values: CDR1 LNHDA, CDR2 SQIVND (reference sequence). CDR3 length: 12 residues. The CDR3 DNA is TGTGCCAGTAGTATATCCAATCAGCCCCAGCATTTT. It encodes CASSISNQPQHF.

This clonotype showed up just a few times. Found in a library prepared for alpha chains, this beta chain is an off-target read, and its abundance has little meaning. This sequence joins TRBV29-1 and TRBJ1-1, with D unclear. This CDR3 region has 14 residues. In germline, CDR1 is SQVTM, CDR2 ANQGSEA. With 3 bases removed from V and 0 bases from J, the gap between germline ends came to 11 bases. This chain's CDR3 is CSVDLGTMNTEAFF. The DNA of the CDR3 is TGCAGCGTTGATTTAGGCACCATGAACACTGAAGCTTTCTTT.

By share, this clonotype ranks as medium-sized (0.01 to 0.1%). Since it is a stray read in a library aimed at alpha chains, this beta chain has a size that is not meaningful. The chain combines TRBV5-5 with TRBJ2-2; 8 positions match TRBD1. The CDR3 is 15 amino acids. In germline, CDR1 is SGHKS, CDR2 YYEKEE (reference sequence). The junction had 4 bases not matched to a gene; V was cut back by 2 bases and J by 4 bases. For the CDR3, the DNA is TGTGCCAGCAGCTTACAGGGGGTCCTCACCGGGGAGCTGTTTTTT. Encoded protein: CASSLQGVLTGELFF.

This clonotype is categorized as large. This beta chain appears as a stray read in a library generated for alpha chains; its size is not informative. V and J are TRBV6-2 or TRBV6-3 and TRBJ1-5; D is unclear. Germline V gene sequence: CDR1 MNHEY, CDR2 SVGEGT. Deletions cut 5 bases from V and 0 bases from J, with 11 bases between. The CDR3 sequence is 15 residues long. The CDR3 DNA follows: TGTGCCAGCAGTGTCAAACTTTATAGCAATCAGCCCCAGCATTTT. Translating it yields CASSVKLYSNQPQHF.

Points on this clonotype: The size of this beta chain means little, since it is a stray read in a library made for alpha chains. This chain connects TRBV20-1 to TRBJ2-3; D possibly matches TRBD1 or TRBD2 (5 bases each). V gave up 3 bases and J gave up 0 bases, with 16 bases separating them. CDR3 length: 16 residues. CDR1 is DFQATT and CDR2 is SNEGSKA in the germline V gene (reference sequence). The CDR3 DNA reads as TGCAGTGCTAGGGCTCAGGGACCTCGTAGCACAGATACGCAGTATTTT. It yields the protein CSARAQGPRSTDTQYF.

This clonotype was seen a handful of times. This beta chain appears as a stray read in a library generated for alpha chains; its size is not informative. V and J are TRBV7-9 and TRBJ1-1; D not certain. The CDR3 has 14 amino acids. The germline gives CDR1 SEHNR, CDR2 FQNEAQ (reference sequence). V lost 1 base to trimming and J lost 0 bases, with 6 bases between them. The CDR3 region has the DNA TGTGCCAGCAGCTTAGGGGAACTGAACACTGAAGCTTTCTTT. It yields the protein CASSLGELNTEAFF.

Within the sample, this clonotype is medium-sized (0.01 to 0.1%). This beta chain appears as a stray read in a library generated for alpha chains; its size is not informative. V gene TRBV19 combines with J gene TRBJ2-7; 8 bases align to TRBD2. V lost 5 bases and J lost 6; bases outside the gene matches: 12. CDR1 is LNHDA, CDR2 SQIVND, per germline (reference sequence). CDR3 length: 15 amino acids. The CDR3 sequence: CASSVLAGPFGEQYF. The CDR3 DNA reads TGTGCCAGTAGTGTGCTAGCGGGTCCCTTTGGCGAGCAGTACTTC.

At least ten counts were recorded for this clonotype. In a library made to pick up alpha chains, this beta chain is a stray read with a size that means little. This chain joins TRBV4-2 and TRBJ1-4; D not certain. There are 16 residues in the CDR3. V shed 5 bases and J shed 3 bases, with 16 bases lying between them. Germline V gene data show CDR1 as LGHNA and CDR2 as YNFKEQ. CDR3 in amino acids: CASSAEVRASNEKLFF. The CDR3, as DNA: TGTGCCAGCAGCGCGGAGGTGCGGGCGTCTAATGAAAAACTGTTTTTT.

Judged by abundance, this clonotype is medium-sized. This beta chain turned up in a library designed for alpha chains; as an off-target read, its abundance says little. The V and J genes are TRBV5-1 and TRBJ2-1, with 7 bases aligning to TRBD2. CDR3 size: 17 residues. V trimming: 0 bases; J trimming: 0 bases; junction bases outside the gene matches: 6. Per germline, CDR1 SGHRS and CDR2 YFSETQ. CDR3 region: CASSLEVGGNSYNEQFF. The DNA of the CDR3 is TGCGCCAGCAGCTTGGAAGTGGGAGGGAACTCCTACAATGAGCAGTTCTTC.

Details on this clonotype: This beta chain is a stray sequence in a library constructed for alpha chains; its clone size is not meaningful. This chain joins TRBV20-1 and TRBJ1-1, with D possibly being TRBD1 (5 bases). In germline, CDR1 is DFQATT, CDR2 SNEGSKA (reference sequence). The V and J ends lost 0 bases and 0 bases respectively, with 11 bases between them. The CDR3 length is 15 residues. The CDR3 nucleotides are TGCAGTGCTAGAGAAAGCAGGGAACTGAACACTGAAGCTTTCTTT. Amino acids: CSARESRELNTEAFF.

This clonotype was found many times. Within a library made for alpha chains, this beta chain is off target, and its count is uninformative. The rearrangement uses TRBV6-1 and TRBJ1-2; tentative D call: TRBD1 (6 bases). In germline, CDR1 is MNHNS, CDR2 SASEGT. The V gene lost 8 bases and the J gene lost 2 bases, with 12 bases spanning the gap. The CDR3 runs to 13 residues. The CDR3 coding sequence is TGTGCCAGCGTTAATCAGGGGAACTATGGCTACACCTTC. Protein product: CASVNQGNYGYTF.

The table lists this clonotype with many counts. A library made for alpha chains picked up this beta chain off target, so its size means little. This rearrangement joins TRBV6-6 to TRBJ2-7, with 7 positions matching TRBD1. Unmatched junction bases numbered 11, after V lost 7 bases and J lost 2 bases. The CDR3 has 15 amino acids. Germline V gene lookup returns CDR1 MNHNY and CDR2 SVGAGI (reference sequence). The CDR3 nucleotides read TGTGCCAGCACTAAAAACAGGGGCCTCGCCTACGAGCAGTACTTC. Translation gives CASTKNRGLAYEQYF.

This clonotype has more than one count but fewer than ten. This beta chain appears as a stray read in a library generated for alpha chains; its size is not informative. V and J are TRBV4-1 and TRBJ1-4, with 9 bases identical to TRBD1. In germline, CDR1 is MGHRA, CDR2 YSYEKL. The CDR3 is 15 amino acids. The V segment lost 5 bases and the J segment 5 bases; nucleotides outside the gene matches: 6. CDR3 sequence: CASSARDRANEKLFF. The DNA of the CDR3 is TGCGCCAGCAGCGCCCGGGACAGGGCGAATGAAAAACTGTTTTTT.

This clonotype was recorded many times. This beta chain came through as a stray read in a library set up for alpha chains, and its size says little. J is TRBJ1-2 and V is TRBV19, with D perhaps TRBD1 (5 bases). Trimming removed 3 bases from V and 7 bases from J, with 9 bases in between. The CDR3 covers 12 residues. From germline, CDR1 is LNHDA and CDR2 SQIVND (reference sequence). The chain's CDR3 is CASSIGGSGYTF. CDR3 DNA: TGTGCCAGTAGTATTGGGGGATCTGGCTACACCTTC.

This clonotype was recorded at least ten times. A library prepared for alpha chains yielded this beta chain as an off-target read; its size is of little meaning. The chain uses TRBV6-5 and TRBJ1-2, with D perhaps matching TRBD1 (5 bases). V lost 2 bases and J 8 bases, leaving 12 bases between the germline ends. The CDR3 is 13 amino acids. Germline loops: CDR1 MNHEY, CDR2 SVGAGI. The CDR3 DNA is TGTGCCAGCAGTTACGGGGGTTCCTGGGGCTACACCTTC. Translation gives CASSYGGSWGYTF.

This clonotype was detected only a few times. This beta chain is an unintended read in a library built for alpha chains; its size means little. V is TRBV6-5 and J is TRBJ2-1; TRBD2 might be the D (6 bases). The germline V gene has CDR1 MNHEY and CDR2 SVGAGI. V lost 0 bases and J lost 8, with 17 bases in between. This CDR3 contains 16 residues. In nucleotides, the CDR3 is TGTGCCAGCAGTTACTCACGGGGGAGGCCAATCGATGAGCAGTTCTTC. This sequence encodes CASSYSRGRPIDEQFF.

This clonotype was recorded a few times. Because the library targeted alpha chains, this beta chain is an off-target read whose size means little. The chain employs TRBV12-3 or TRBV12-4 and TRBJ2-3; D may be TRBD1 or TRBD2 (6 bases each). The CDR3 is 15 amino acids. V was shortened by 1 base and J by 4 bases, with 12 bases between the two germline ends. CDR3 DNA: TGTGCCAGCAGTTTAGAGGGGGGAAGGGCAGATACGCAGTATTTT. The encoded protein is CASSLEGGRADTQYF.

This clonotype has a count of ten or more. Little can be read into the size of this beta chain, an off-target read in a library designed for alpha chains. The chain joins TRBV3-1 to TRBJ2-7; D remains unclear. Between the trimmed V and J ends, which lost 4 bases and 4 bases, there was a span of 17 bases. The CDR3 length is 15 residues. Germline CDR1 is LGHDT and CDR2 is YNNKEL (reference sequence). As DNA, the CDR3 is TGTGCCAGCAGCCGTCCAGTGGGCCTAAAGTACGAGCAGTACTTC. Translated: CASSRPVGLKYEQYF.

With respect to this clonotype: Since it is a stray read in a library aimed at alpha chains, this beta chain has a size that is not meaningful. The J gene is TRBJ2-1, the V gene TRBV6-2 or TRBV6-3; TRBD2 matches at 12 bases. Germline CDR1 is MNHEY and CDR2 is SVGEGT. Trimming removed 2 bases from V and 12 bases from J; junction bases left unmatched: 8. CDR3 length: 15 amino acids. This chain's CDR3 is CASSYDTSGRPLQFF. CDR3 bases: TGTGCCAGCAGTTACGATACTAGCGGGAGGCCCCTGCAGTTCTTC.

This clonotype qualifies as medium-sized (0.01 to 0.1%). Little can be read into the size of this beta chain, an off-target read in a library designed for alpha chains. This chain links TRBV5-1 with TRBJ1-5; a weak D match, TRBD1 (6 bases). Trimming pared 1 base from V and 3 bases from J, leaving 8 bases between. The CDR3 runs to 14 residues. Germline values: CDR1 SGHRS, CDR2 YFSETQ. CDR3 DNA sequence: TGCGCCAGCAGCTTGCCAGGGGTCAATCAGCCCCAGCATTTT. Protein product: CASSLPGVNQPQHF.

This clonotype is judged medium-sized. This beta chain is a stray sequence in a library constructed for alpha chains; its clone size is not meaningful. The gene calls are TRBV5-1 and TRBJ2-2, with D perhaps given as TRBD1 or TRBD2 (5 bases each). CDR1 SGHRS and CDR2 YFSETQ come from the germline V gene. V gave up 4 bases and J gave up 3 bases, with 10 bases separating them. The CDR3 is made up of 14 amino acids. DNA of the CDR3: TGCGCCAGCAGCCCTGGGGGTTACACCGGGGAGCTGTTTTTT. Protein: CASSPGGYTGELFF.

This clonotype has a count of ten or more. This beta chain slipped into a library made for alpha chains as a stray read, so its size is not meaningful. This sequence joins TRBV6-2 or TRBV6-3 and TRBJ2-2; TRBD2 matches at 8 bases. Germline V gene data show CDR1 as MNHEY and CDR2 as SVGEGT. The V and J ends lost 7 bases and 2 bases, in that order; junction bases with no gene match: 6. The CDR3 consists of 15 residues. This chain's CDR3 is CASTRTSGNTGELFF. The CDR3 bases are TGTGCCAGCACCCGAACTAGCGGCAACACCGGGGAGCTGTTTTTT.

This clonotype was found a few times. This beta chain slipped into a library made for alpha chains as a stray read, so its size is not meaningful. This rearrangement joins TRBV6-4 to TRBJ1-5; D is ambiguous. With 8 bases removed from V and 4 bases from J, the gap between germline ends came to 12 bases. The CDR3 length is 13 residues. The V gene's germline CDR1 is MRHNA and CDR2 SNTAGT. CDR3 sequence reads: CASRPGGNQPQHF. The CDR3 DNA reads TGTGCCAGCCGCCCTGGAGGTAATCAGCCCCAGCATTTT.

Ten or more counts support this clonotype. This beta chain is a stray sequence in a library constructed for alpha chains; its clone size is not meaningful. The rearrangement uses TRBV29-1 and TRBJ1-2; D not resolved. CDR1 is SQVTM and CDR2 is ANQGSEA in the germline V gene. The V and J ends lost 4 bases and 2 bases respectively, with 8 bases between them. This CDR3 comprises 12 residues. This chain's CDR3 is CSVAHSNYGYTF. The CDR3 nucleotides are TGCAGCGTTGCCCACAGCAACTATGGCTACACCTTC. The full variable domain, with the rest looked up from reference TRBV29-1 and TRBJ1-2, is SAVISQKPSRDICQRGTSLTIQCQVDSQVTMMFWYRQQPGQSLTLIATANQGSEATYESGFVIDKFPISRPNLTFSTLTVSNMSPEDSSIYLCSVAHSNYGYTFGSGTRLTVV.